These 21 T cell receptor beta chains were all obtained from the same sample, sequenced in a study of cytomegalovirus exposure and HLA in healthy donors. Repertoires were generated with immunoSEQ multiplex PCR, while TCRdb's copy carries only in-frame clones and drops some. The table shows 71,000 or so clones, with roughly 94% occurring only once. Sequences were obtained from PBMCs. The source of these receptors is a woman between 18 and 29 years old in good health and CMV-seropositive.

The chain recombines TRBV7-6 with TRBJ2-7; 9 bases map to TRBD2. Germline CDR1 SGHVS, CDR2 FNYEAQ. The V gene end was trimmed by 1 base and the J gene end by 9 bases; junction bases not matched to a gene: 7. This CDR3 spans 14 amino acids. The CDR3 protein is CASSLEPSGTVQYF. Written as DNA, the CDR3 is TGTGCCAGCAGCTTAGAGCCTAGCGGGACGGTGCAGTACTTC.

The J gene is TRBJ2-1, the V gene TRBV7-2; 11 bases are a match to TRBD2. In germline, CDR1 is SGHTA, CDR2 FQGNSA. The V and J ends lost 4 bases and 3 bases, in that order; junction bases with no gene match: 5. This CDR3 contains 16 residues. The CDR3 DNA sequence: TGTGCCAGCAGCTCTCCGACTAGCGGGGTCTACAATGAGCAGTTCTTC. Translation gives CASSSPTSGVYNEQFF. The entire variable domain, with the rest obtained from reference TRBV7-2 and TRBJ2-1, is as follows: GAGVSQSPSNKVTEKGKDVELRCDPISGHTALYWYRQSLGQGLEFLIYFQGNSAPDKSGLPSDRFSAERTGGSVSTLTIQRTQQEDSAVYLCASSSPTSGVYNEQFFGPGTRLTVL.

The rearrangement joins TRBV15 to TRBJ1-6; 10 positions match TRBD1. The V gene end was trimmed by 1 base and the J gene end by 9 bases; junction bases not matched to a gene: 3. The CDR3 is 15 amino acids. Germline CDR1 reads LNHNV; CDR2 reads YYDKDF (reference sequence). This chain's CDR3 is CATSRAGQGSSPLHF. In DNA, the CDR3 is TGTGCCACCAGCAGAGCGGGACAGGGGAGTTCACCCCTCCACTTT.

This clone showed up just once. The genes are TRBV11-2 and TRBJ2-5, with 10 bases identical to TRBD2. The CDR3 length is 16 residues. CDR1 and CDR2 (germline): SGHAT, FQNNGV. Trimming took 4 bases from V and 2 from J; bases not matched to a gene: 7. The CDR3 here is CASSSGAGGQQETQYF. Written as DNA, the CDR3 is TGTGCCAGCAGCTCAGGAGCGGGGGGGCAACAAGAGACCCAGTACTTC.

The chain links TRBV11-3 to TRBJ2-1, with TRBD2 identical over 10 bases. V gave up 2 bases and J gave up 6 bases; unmatched junction bases: 4. This CDR3 is 15 amino acids long. Germline V lookup: CDR1 SGHNT, CDR2 YENEEA. CDR3 bases: TGTGCCAGCAGCTTAAGCGGGAGGGGGATCAATGAGCAGTTCTTC. This encodes CASSLSGRGINEQFF.

The CDR3 here is CAISESLLRQGAYEQYF. CDR3 bases: TGTGCCATCAGTGAGTCTCTGCTTCGACAGGGGGCCTACGAGCAGTACTTC. The V and J genes are TRBV10-3 and TRBJ2-7, with 9 bases fitting TRBD1. The CDR3 runs to 17 residues. The junction had 8 bases not matched to a gene; V was cut back by 0 bases and J by 2 bases. The germline CDR1 and CDR2 sequences are ENHRY and SYGVKD.

This chain uses TRBV10-3 with TRBJ1-2; 7 nucleotides match TRBD1. The germline V gene has CDR1 ENHRY and CDR2 SYGVKD. The CDR3 consists of 14 residues. J was trimmed by 5 bases and V by 6 bases; bases with no gene match: 9. The DNA for the CDR3 is TGTGCCATCAGGGAACCCACAGGGGCATATGGCTACACCTTC. As protein: CAIREPTGAYGYTF.

The rearrangement uses TRBV27 and TRBJ1-1, with 10 bases lining up with TRBD1. The CDR3 runs to 16 residues. The germline V gene has CDR1 MNHEY and CDR2 SMNVEV (reference sequence). With V trimmed by 6 bases and J by 0 bases, 7 bases remained unmatched. CDR3: CASSPGQGVLNTEAFF. CDR3 sequence (DNA): TGTGCCAGCAGCCCAGGACAGGGGGTTCTGAACACTGAAGCTTTCTTT.

The chain has TRBV5-5 and TRBJ2-5; maybe TRBD2 (5 bases). Germline V CDR1 and CDR2: SGHKS, YYEKEE (reference sequence). The V and J ends lost 4 bases and 1 base respectively, with 11 bases between them. CDR3 size: 14 residues. The CDR3 DNA follows: TGTGCCAGCAGCCCCGGACTCATCCAAGAGACCCAGTACTTC. Translation gives CASSPGLIQETQYF. The full variable domain, with the rest looked up from reference TRBV5-5 and TRBJ2-5, is DAGVTQSPTHLIKTRGQQVTLRCSPISGHKSVSWYQQVLGQGPQFIFQYYEKEERGRGNFPDRFSARQFPNYSSELNVNALLLGDSALYLCASSPGLIQETQYFGPGTRLLVL.

V and J are TRBV5-4 and TRBJ2-1, with 13 bases lining up with TRBD2. Unmatched junction bases numbered 6, after V lost 2 bases and J lost 10 bases. Per the germline V gene, CDR1 is SGHNT and CDR2 is YYREEE (reference sequence). This CDR3 is 15 amino acids long. Here the CDR3 reads CASSFTSGGADEQFF. The CDR3 nucleotides are TGTGCCAGCAGCTTTACTAGCGGGGGGGCCGACGAGCAGTTCTTC.

This chain uses TRBV29-1 with TRBJ2-1; 9 bases are shared with TRBD2. Losses at the gene ends were 2 bases for V and 4 bases for J; bases not matched to a gene: 3. CDR1 and CDR2 (germline): SQVTM, ANQGSEA. This CDR3 comprises 14 residues. The DNA for the CDR3 is TGCAGCGTTGAAAGAGCGGGAGGTTACAATGAGCAGTTCTTC. The encoded protein is CSVERAGGYNEQFF.

This clone was seen a handful of times. The gene calls are TRBV28 and TRBJ2-7, with D possibly matching TRBD1 (5 bases). The CDR3 length is 14 residues. The germline CDR1 and CDR2 sequences are MDHEN and SYDVKM. Trimming shortened V by 2 bases and J by 9 bases, and 17 bases separated the two germline ends. CDR3 DNA sequence: TGTGCCAGCAGTTTACCAGGGTCCCCTTTTGGGCAGTACTTC. Its translation is CASSLPGSPFGQYF. Filled out from reference TRBV28 and TRBJ2-7, the complete variable domain reads DVKVTQSSRYLVKRTGEKVFLECVQDMDHENMFWYRQDPGLGLRLIYFSYDVKMKEKGDIPEGYSVSREKKERFSLILESASTNQTSMYLCASSLPGSPFGQYFGPGTRLTVT.

The V gene is TRBV28, the J gene TRBJ2-2; possible D gene TRBD1, 7 bases. This CDR3 spans 15 amino acids. V lost 5 bases and J lost 2, with 12 bases in between. The germline V gene has CDR1 MDHEN and CDR2 SYDVKM. The CDR3 DNA sequence: TGTGCCAGCAGTCCGCGGGACAGAAACACCGGGGAGCTGTTTTTT. Encoded protein: CASSPRDRNTGELFF.

The chain has TRBV19 and TRBJ2-6, with 7 bases aligning to TRBD1. The CDR3 has 17 residues. Unmatched junction bases numbered 6, after V lost 4 bases and J lost 0 bases. CDR1 and CDR2 from the germline V gene are LNHDA and SQIVND (reference sequence). The CDR3 DNA follows: TGTGCCAGTAGTAGGGGACAGCCAGGCTCTGGGGCCAACGTCCTGACTTTC. Residues: CASSRGQPGSGANVLTF.

The chain recombines TRBV7-7 with TRBJ2-1; TRBD2 agrees at 8 bases. The V gene end was trimmed by 5 bases and the J gene end by 8 bases; junction bases not matched to a gene: 8. CDR1 is SSHAT, CDR2 FNYEAQ, per germline (reference sequence). This CDR3 spans 14 amino acids. The CDR3 nucleotides are TGTGCCAGCAGCCCCAGCGGGAGAAGGCATGAGCAGTTCTTC. Translating it yields CASSPSGRRHEQFF. The whole variable domain, remainder taken from reference TRBV7-7 and TRBJ2-1, is GAGVSQSPRYKVTKRGQDVTLRCDPISSHATLYWYQQALGQGPEFLTYFNYEAQPDKSGLPSDRFSAERPEGSISTLTIQRTEQRDSAMYRCASSPSGRRHEQFFGPGTRLTVL.

This chain uses TRBV28 with TRBJ1-3; 7 bases align to TRBD1. Germline V CDR1 and CDR2: MDHEN, SYDVKM. The CDR3 sequence is 14 residues long. V shed 10 bases, J shed 4 bases, and the junction held 10 bases outside the gene matches. This CDR3 reads CAMRRGGDGNTIYF. DNA for the CDR3: TGTGCCATGAGAAGAGGGGGCGACGGAAACACCATATATTTT.

DNA of the CDR3: TGCAGCGCCGGACAGAGAAACACCGGGGAGCTGTTTTTT. Encoded protein: CSAGQRNTGELFF. The J gene is TRBJ2-2, the V gene TRBV29-1; D is possibly TRBD1 (6 bases). The germline V gene encodes CDR1 SQVTM and CDR2 ANQGSEA. CDR3 length: 13 residues. The V and J ends lost 7 bases and 2 bases respectively, with 11 bases between them.

The chain joins TRBV7-2 to TRBJ2-7; 9 bases are shared with TRBD2. The CDR3 totals 14 residues. Germline assignment: CDR1 SGHTA and CDR2 FQGNSA. Unmatched junction bases numbered 5, after V lost 5 bases and J lost 3 bases. The CDR3, as DNA: TGTGCCAGCAGCCGACTAGCGGAGCACTACGAGCAGTACTTC. Its protein product is CASSRLAEHYEQYF.

The rearrangement uses TRBV28 and TRBJ2-7; 8 nucleotides agree with TRBD1. The CDR3 is 14 amino acids. Germline CDR1 MDHEN, CDR2 SYDVKM. With 6 bases clipped from V and 0 bases from J, the junction kept 4 bases outside the gene matches. The chain's CDR3 is CASSLTGVSYEQYF. Written as DNA, the CDR3 is TGTGCCAGCAGCTTGACAGGGGTCTCCTACGAGCAGTACTTC.

The chain joins TRBV7-8 to TRBJ2-7; D uncertain. In germline, CDR1 is SGHVS, CDR2 FQNEAQ. Trimming removed 2 bases from V and 1 base from J, with 9 bases in between. This CDR3 is 14 amino acids long. The DNA for the CDR3 is TGTGCCAGCAGCTTATTAGCTGAATCCTACGAGCAGTACTTC. Translated: CASSLLAESYEQYF.

This clone was seen at least ten times. The rearrangement links TRBV5-5 to TRBJ1-5; D is ambiguous. Germline loops: CDR1 SGHKS, CDR2 YYEKEE (reference sequence). The CDR3 totals 12 residues. The V end was cut by 4 bases, the J end by 6 bases, with 8 bases between. CDR3 sequence (DNA): TGTGCCAGCAGCCTCGGGAGTCAGCCCCAGCATTTT. It is translated as CASSLGSQPQHF.